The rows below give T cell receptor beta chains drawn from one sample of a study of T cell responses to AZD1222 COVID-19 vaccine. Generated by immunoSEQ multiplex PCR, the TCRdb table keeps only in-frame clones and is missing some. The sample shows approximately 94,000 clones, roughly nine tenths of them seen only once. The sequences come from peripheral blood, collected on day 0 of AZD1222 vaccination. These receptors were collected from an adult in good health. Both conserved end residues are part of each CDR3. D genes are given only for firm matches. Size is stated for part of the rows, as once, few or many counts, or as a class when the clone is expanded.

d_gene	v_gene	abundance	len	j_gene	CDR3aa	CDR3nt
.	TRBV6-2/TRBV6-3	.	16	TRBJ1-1	CASSSGPSTLNTEAFF	TGTGCCAGCAGTTCGGGACCGAGTACATTGAACACTGAAGCTTTCTTT
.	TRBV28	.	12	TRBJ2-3	CASTLEGDTQYF	TGTGCCAGCACCCTAGAGGGGGATACGCAGTATTTT
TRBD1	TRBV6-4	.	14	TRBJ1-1	CASRDTDRATEAFF	TGTGCCAGCAGGGATACTGACAGGGCCACTGAAGCTTTCTTT
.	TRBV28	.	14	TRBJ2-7	CASSLSQAYREQYF	TGTGCCAGCAGTTTGTCACAGGCTTATCGCGAGCAGTACTTC
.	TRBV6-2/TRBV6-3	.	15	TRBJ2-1	CASSEIDLSYNEQFF	TGTGCCAGCAGCGAGATTGATCTCTCCTACAATGAGCAGTTCTTC
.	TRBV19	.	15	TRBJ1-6	CASSIEGNVASPLHF	TGTGCCAGTAGTATCGAGGGGAATGTAGCTTCACCCCTCCACTTT
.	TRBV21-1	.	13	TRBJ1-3	CASSTGSGNTIYF	TGTGCCAGCAGCACGGGGTCTGGAAACACCATATATTTT
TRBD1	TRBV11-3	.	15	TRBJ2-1	CASSSDRSSYNEQFF	TGTGCCAGCAGCTCGGACAGGAGCTCCTACAATGAGCAGTTCTTC
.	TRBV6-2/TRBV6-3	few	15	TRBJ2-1	CASSRRQEPYNEQFF	TGTGCCAGCAGTAGAAGACAGGAGCCCTACAATGAGCAGTTCTTC
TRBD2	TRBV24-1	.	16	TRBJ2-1	CATSDLAGTGHNEQFF	TGTGCCACCAGTGATTTAGCGGGAACGGGGCACAATGAGCAGTTCTTC
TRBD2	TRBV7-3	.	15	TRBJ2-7	CASSLGRASWDEQYF	TGTGCCAGCAGCTTGGGGAGGGCGTCCTGGGACGAGCAGTACTTC
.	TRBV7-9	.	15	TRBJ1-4	CASTTGGGTNEKLFF	TGTGCCAGCACCACCGGTGGGGGAACTAATGAAAAACTGTTTTTT
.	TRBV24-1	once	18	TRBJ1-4	CATSVFIGQKATNEKLFF	TGTGCCACCAGTGTGTTTATAGGACAGAAAGCAACTAATGAAAAACTGTTTTTT
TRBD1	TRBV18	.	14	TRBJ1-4	CASSSDRAVEKLFF	TGTGCCAGCTCATCAGACAGGGCTGTTGAAAAACTGTTTTTT
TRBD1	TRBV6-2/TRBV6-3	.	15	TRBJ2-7	CASSYSGTGVDEQYF	TGTGCCAGCAGTTACTCCGGCACAGGGGTGGACGAGCAGTACTTC
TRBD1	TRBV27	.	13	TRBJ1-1	CASSLAGGTEAFF	TGTGCCAGCAGTTTAGCAGGGGGCACTGAAGCTTTCTTT
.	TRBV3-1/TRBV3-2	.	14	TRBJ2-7	CASSQAGTDYEQYF	TGTGCCAGCAGCCAAGCAGGGACCGACTACGAGCAGTACTTC
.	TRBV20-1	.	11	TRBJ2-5	CSARLQETQYF	TGCAGTGCTAGGTTGCAAGAGACCCAGTACTTC
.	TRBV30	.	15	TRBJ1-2	CAWSVIGAAVYGYTF	TGTGCCTGGAGTGTCATAGGGGCGGCGGTGTATGGCTACACCTTC
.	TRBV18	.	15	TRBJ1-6	CASTDLSSYNSPLHF	TGTGCCAGCACGGACCTCAGTTCCTATAATTCACCCCTCCACTTT
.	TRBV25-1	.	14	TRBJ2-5	CASEGQWVQETQYF	TGTGCCAGCGAGGGCCAGTGGGTACAAGAGACCCAGTACTTC
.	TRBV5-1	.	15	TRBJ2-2	CASSLDTGLRGELFF	TGCGCCAGCAGCTTGGATACAGGGCTCCGGGGGGAGCTGTTTTTT
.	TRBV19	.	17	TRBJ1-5	CASSIDDPNWGNQPQHF	TGTGCCAGTAGTATAGATGACCCGAACTGGGGCAATCAGCCCCAGCATTTT
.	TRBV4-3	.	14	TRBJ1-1	CASSQDRGTTEAFF	TGCGCCAGCAGCCAAGATCGGGGGACCACTGAAGCTTTCTTT
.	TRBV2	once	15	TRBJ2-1	CASSEESAQYNEQFF	TGTGCCAGCAGTGAAGAGAGCGCCCAGTACAATGAGCAGTTCTTC
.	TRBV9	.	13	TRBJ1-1	CASSEGGNTEAFF	TGTGCCAGCAGCGAGGGGGGGAACACTGAAGCTTTCTTT
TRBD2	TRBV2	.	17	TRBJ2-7	CASSEWAGPPGGYEQYF	TGTGCCAGCAGTGAATGGGCGGGGCCTCCGGGGGGTTACGAGCAGTACTTC
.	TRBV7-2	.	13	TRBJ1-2	CASSLPGAYGYTF	TGTGCCAGCAGCTTGCCAGGGGCCTATGGCTACACCTTC
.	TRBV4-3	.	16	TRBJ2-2	CASSQDGPGWTGELFF	TGCGCCAGCAGCCAAGATGGCCCAGGGTGGACCGGGGAGCTGTTTTTT
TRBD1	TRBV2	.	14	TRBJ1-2	CASSMGQGQRGYTF	TGTGCCAGCAGTATGGGACAGGGGCAACGTGGCTACACCTTC
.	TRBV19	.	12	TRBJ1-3	CASKSPGNTIYF	TGTGCCAGTAAAAGCCCTGGAAACACCATATATTTT
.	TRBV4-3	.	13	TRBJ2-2	CASSQDVPRELFF	TGCGCCAGCAGCCAAGATGTCCCGCGGGAGCTGTTTTTT
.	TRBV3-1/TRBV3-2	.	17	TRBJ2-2	CASSQDPLTGLTGELFF	TGTGCCAGCAGCCAAGATCCCCTGACAGGCCTCACCGGGGAGCTGTTTTTT
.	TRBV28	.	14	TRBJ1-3	CASRGAVSGNTIYF	TGTGCCAGCCGGGGGGCAGTCTCTGGAAACACCATATATTTT
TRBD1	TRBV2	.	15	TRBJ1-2	CASSESGGIGYGYTF	TGTGCCAGCAGTGAATCAGGGGGCATAGGATATGGCTACACCTTC
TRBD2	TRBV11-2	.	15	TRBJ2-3	CASSSLGGSGDTQYF	TGTGCCAGCAGCTCCCTTGGCGGGAGTGGAGATACGCAGTATTTT
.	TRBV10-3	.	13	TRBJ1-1	CAIRKTGSQSAFF	TGTGCCATCAGAAAAACAGGGTCCCAGTCAGCTTTCTTT
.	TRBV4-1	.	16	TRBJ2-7	CASSQEVAVVLDEQYF	TGCGCCAGCAGCCAAGAAGTGGCTGTGGTGCTAGACGAGCAGTACTTC
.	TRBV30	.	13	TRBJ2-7	CAWSRGGNDEQYF	TGTGCCTGGAGTAGGGGGGGCAACGACGAGCAGTACTTC
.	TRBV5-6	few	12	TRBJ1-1	CASSFLGTAAFF	TGTGCCAGCAGCTTTCTGGGGACGGCAGCTTTCTTT
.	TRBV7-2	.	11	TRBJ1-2	CASSFMSGYTF	TGTGCCAGCAGCTTTATGAGTGGCTACACCTTC
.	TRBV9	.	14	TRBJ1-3	CASSVEGGGNTIYF	TGTGCCAGCAGCGTAGAAGGGGGAGGGAACACCATATATTTT
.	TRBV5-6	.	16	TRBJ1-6	CASSLGAEQRNSPLHF	TGTGCCAGCAGCTTGGGTGCAGAGCAGAGGAATTCACCCCTCCACTTT
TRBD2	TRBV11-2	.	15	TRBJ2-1	CASSKTSGRNNEQFF	TGTGCCAGCAGCAAGACTAGCGGGCGCAACAATGAGCAGTTCTTC
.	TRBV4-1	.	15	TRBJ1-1	CASRALGRSNTEAFF	TGCGCCAGTAGAGCCCTTGGACGGAGTAACACTGAAGCTTTCTTT
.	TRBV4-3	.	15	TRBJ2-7	CASSQAISGSYEQYF	TGCGCCAGCAGCCAAGCTATTAGCGGTTCCTACGAGCAGTACTTC
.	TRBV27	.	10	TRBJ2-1	CASAWPEQFF	TGTGCCAGCGCGTGGCCTGAGCAGTTCTTC
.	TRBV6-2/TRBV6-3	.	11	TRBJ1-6	CASSYGSPLHF	TGTGCCAGCAGTTACGGCTCACCCCTCCACTTT
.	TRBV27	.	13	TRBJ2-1	CASSWGSGKDQFF	TGTGCCAGCAGTTGGGGCTCTGGAAAAGATCAGTTCTTC
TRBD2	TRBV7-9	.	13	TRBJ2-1	CASRVAGHNEQFF	TGTGCCAGCCGTGTAGCGGGCCACAATGAGCAGTTCTTC
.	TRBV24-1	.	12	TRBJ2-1	CATTDFRGEQFF	TGTGCCACGACGGACTTCCGGGGCGAGCAGTTCTTC
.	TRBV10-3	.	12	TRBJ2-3	CAMGENTDTQYF	TGTGCCATGGGGGAGAACACAGATACGCAGTATTTT
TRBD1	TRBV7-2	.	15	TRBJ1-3	CASSPQGTSGNTIYF	TGTGCCAGCAGCCCACAGGGGACTTCTGGAAACACCATATATTTT
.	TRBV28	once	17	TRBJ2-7	CASSLDALSRGLYEQYF	TGTGCCAGCAGTTTGGACGCCCTCTCGCGGGGACTGTACGAGCAGTACTTC
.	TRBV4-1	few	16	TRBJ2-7	CASSPIGRGRSYEQYF	TGCGCCAGCAGCCCTATTGGGCGGGGGCGGTCCTACGAGCAGTACTTC
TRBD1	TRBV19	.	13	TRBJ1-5	CASSLQGSQPQHF	TGTGCCAGTAGTCTACAGGGGTCCCAGCCCCAGCATTTT